These 28 T cell receptor beta chains were all obtained from the same sample, sequenced in a study of a mutant IDH1 vaccine in newly diagnosed glioma. The antigens these receptors bind are not known. Here immunoSEQ multiplex PCR was the method, and the copy in TCRdb shows in-frame clones only, minus some. The table has about 28,000 clones, 70% to 90% seen once. The time point here: week 5, during vaccination. Every single dose of the vaccine, 300 ug of mutant IDH1 20-mer peptide, came with topical imiquimod. This specimen was PBMCs, taken from a glioma patient whose treatment included an IDH1 peptide vaccine. These receptors came from a young man with glioma.

This clone was observed once. The gene calls are TRBV5-4 and TRBJ2-1, with TRBD2 matching over 8 bases. Germline CDR1 is SGHNT and CDR2 is YYREEE (reference sequence). After removal of 4 bases from V and 13 bases from J, the junction contained 4 bases not matched to a gene. The CDR3 runs 11 residues. This CDR3 reads CASSLSGDQFF. The CDR3 DNA reads TGTGCCAGCAGCCTTAGCGGGGACCAGTTCTTC.

The chain combines TRBV5-4 with TRBJ2-1; D unresolved. V lost 1 base, J lost 0 bases, and 8 bases lay in between. The CDR3 totals 15 residues. CDR1 is SGHNT and CDR2 is YYREEE in the germline V gene (reference sequence). The CDR3 spells CASSLTASSYNEQFF. CDR3 bases: TGTGCCAGCAGCTTGACAGCGAGCTCCTACAATGAGCAGTTCTTC. Combining the CDR3 with reference TRBV5-4 and TRBJ2-1 gives the whole variable domain ETGVTQSPTHLIKTRGQQVTLRCSSQSGHNTVSWYQQALGQGPQFIFQYYREEENGRGNFPPRFSGLQFPNYSSELNVNALELDDSALYLCASSLTASSYNEQFFGPGTRLTVL.

The chain is built from TRBV11-1 and TRBJ2-2; 10 nucleotides agree with TRBD2. Germline V gives CDR1 SGHAT, CDR2 FQDESV (reference sequence). The J segment lost 2 bases and the V segment lost 1 base, leaving 4 bases of the junction unmatched. This CDR3 is built from 17 residues. The CDR3 loop reads CASSLVLAGVNTGELFF. CDR3 nucleotides: TGTGCCAGCAGCTTAGTTCTAGCGGGAGTCAACACCGGGGAGCTGTTTTTT.

The chain has TRBV7-2 and TRBJ2-2; D is unclear. Germline loops: CDR1 SGHTA, CDR2 FQGNSA. Between the trimmed V and J ends, which lost 2 bases and 5 bases, there was a span of 9 bases. There are 14 residues in the CDR3. Here the CDR3 DNA reads TGTGCCAGCAGCTTAAAACAAGGGACCGGGGAGCTGTTTTTT. Translation gives CASSLKQGTGELFF.

V is TRBV29-1 and J is TRBJ2-7, with 7 bases fitting TRBD2. The CDR3 contains 13 residues. The germline V gene has CDR1 SQVTM and CDR2 ANQGSEA. With 5 bases clipped from V and 2 bases from J, the junction kept 6 bases outside the gene matches. CDR3 loop: CSVCGGPPYEQYF. CDR3 in DNA: TGCAGCGTTTGCGGGGGTCCCCCCTACGAGCAGTACTTC.

This chain connects TRBV4-2 to TRBJ2-6; no reliable D call. V shed 4 bases and J shed 0 bases, with 16 bases lying between them. Germline V CDR1 and CDR2: LGHNA, YNFKEQ. This CDR3 is built from 18 residues. In DNA form, the CDR3 reads TGTGCCAGCAGCCTAACGGACCGATATCCCTCTGGGGCCAACGTCCTGACTTTC. Residues: CASSLTDRYPSGANVLTF.

The rearrangement links TRBV2 to TRBJ1-1; D unclear. The CDR3 has 12 residues. The V end was cut by 0 bases, the J end by 11 bases, with 10 bases between. Germline loops: CDR1 SNHLY, CDR2 FYNNEI. This CDR3 reads CASSEAHPEAFF. Written as DNA, the CDR3 is TGTGCCAGCAGTGAAGCACACCCGGAGGCTTTCTTT.

This clone was counted a few times. The genes are TRBV30 and TRBJ1-2; no clear D. Deletions cut 2 bases from V and 3 bases from J, with 7 bases between. The CDR3 covers 12 residues. Germline assignment: CDR1 GTSNPN and CDR2 SVGIG (reference sequence). The CDR3 bases are TGTGCCTGGAGTCACGACTACTATGGCTACACCTTC. It specifies CAWSHDYYGYTF.

This clone was picked up a small number of times. This chain links TRBV29-1 with TRBJ1-5; D remains unclear. Trimming took 6 bases from V and 0 from J, leaving 6 bases between them. The germline CDR1 and CDR2 sequences are SQVTM and ANQGSEA. This CDR3 contains 12 residues. The CDR3 region is CSVGFSNQPQHF. CDR3 nucleotides: TGCAGCGTGGGCTTTAGCAATCAGCCCCAGCATTTT.

The gene calls are TRBV2 and TRBJ1-5; the D is unclear. CDR1 and CDR2 from the germline V gene are SNHLY and FYNNEI. The CDR3 sequence is 11 residues long. V was trimmed by 1 base and J by 11 bases, leaving 6 bases between them. The CDR3 DNA sequence: TGTGCCAGCAGTGAAGAACGATCCCAGCATTTT. This sequence encodes CASSEERSQHF.

This chain connects TRBV19 to TRBJ1-1, with 8 nucleotides matching TRBD1. In germline, CDR1 is LNHDA, CDR2 SQIVND (reference sequence). The junction had 6 bases not matched to a gene; V was cut back by 4 bases and J by 5 bases. The CDR3 consists of 14 residues. CDR3 nucleotides: TGTGCCAGTAGTACACCGGGACAGGCGACTGAAGCTTTCTTT. Translating it yields CASSTPGQATEAFF.

The chain links TRBV5-6 to TRBJ2-2; 9 positions match TRBD1. V was clipped by 1 base and J by 4 bases; unmatched bases: 2. Germline V gives CDR1 SGHDT, CDR2 YYEEEE. The CDR3 contains 15 residues. The CDR3 DNA is TGTGCCAGCAGCTTGACGGACAGGGGCACCGGGGAGCTGTTTTTT. Protein: CASSLTDRGTGELFF.

The chain joins TRBV7-8 to TRBJ1-5; TRBD1 might be the D (5 bases). This CDR3 region has 15 residues. In germline, CDR1 is SGHVS, CDR2 FQNEAQ. V lost 5 bases, J lost 3 bases, and 14 bases lay in between. DNA of the CDR3: TGTGCCAGCAGCCCGCCTGGGACGGTCAATCAGCCCCAGCATTTT. As protein: CASSPPGTVNQPQHF.

The chain employs TRBV29-1 and TRBJ2-3; D unresolved. The CDR3 length is 12 residues. Germline V CDR1 and CDR2: SQVTM, ANQGSEA. V lost 1 base and J 5 bases, leaving 7 bases between the germline ends. CDR3 DNA: TGCAGCGTTGAAGGCAACCTAGATACGCAGTATTTT. Translated, it gives CSVEGNLDTQYF.

The chain couples TRBV5-1 to TRBJ2-5; the D is unclear. Germline V lookup: CDR1 SGHRS, CDR2 YFSETQ. The CDR3 is made up of 11 amino acids. Trimming removed 5 bases at V and 7 bases at J, with 9 bases between. Here the CDR3 DNA reads TGCGCCAGCAGATCTACCGGGACCCAGTACTTC. Its translation: CASRSTGTQYF.

The chain recombines TRBV4-2 with TRBJ2-1, with 12 bases aligning to TRBD2. Germline CDR1 reads LGHNA; CDR2 reads YNFKEQ. The CDR3 is made up of 20 amino acids. Trimming cost V 0 bases and J 5 bases; bases outside gene matches: 14. CDR3 residues: CASSQDGLAGFEPINNEQFF. The CDR3 DNA reads as TGTGCCAGCAGCCAAGATGGACTAGCGGGATTTGAGCCCATTAACAATGAGCAGTTCTTC.

The J gene is TRBJ1-5, the V gene TRBV4-3, with D tentatively TRBD1 (5 bases). Germline lookup yields CDR1 LGHNA and CDR2 YSLEER. The V end lost 0 bases, the J end lost 7 bases, and 13 bases lay between the germline ends. The CDR3 spans 15 residues. The CDR3 bases are TGCGCCAGCAGCCAAGATGCCGGGGGAGTCCAGCCCCAGCATTTT. This sequence encodes CASSQDAGGVQPQHF.

The chain couples TRBV30 to TRBJ1-2, with D maybe TRBD1 (5 bases). This CDR3 contains 13 residues. Germline-derived CDR1 and CDR2 are GTSNPN and SVGIG (reference sequence). V gave up 0 bases and J gave up 4 bases, with 9 bases separating them. CDR3 coding DNA: TGTGCCTGGAGTGTTGTCAGGGTCTATGGCTACACCTTC. Amino acid sequence: CAWSVVRVYGYTF.

The rearrangement links TRBV6-5 to TRBJ1-4; D is unclear. Trimming removed 2 bases from V and 4 bases from J, with 8 bases in between. The CDR3 loop spans 14 amino acids. Germline assignment: CDR1 MNHEY and CDR2 SVGAGI. CDR3 in DNA: TGTGCCAGCAGTTACGGGCGGTTTAATGAAAAACTGTTTTTT. Translated, it gives CASSYGRFNEKLFF.

This clone has just one count. The CDR3, as DNA: TGTGCCAGCAGCTCCACTGACAGGGGGAGAAATCAGCCCCAGCATTTT. Translating gives CASSSTDRGRNQPQHF. The chain has TRBV7-9 and TRBJ1-5; 9 bases fit TRBD1. V trimming: 4 bases; J trimming: 4 bases; junction bases outside the gene matches: 8. The CDR3 runs to 16 residues. Germline V CDR1 and CDR2: SEHNR, FQNEAQ (reference sequence).

The genes are TRBV6-6 and TRBJ2-1; D is unclear. Germline V lookup: CDR1 MNHNY, CDR2 SVGAGI (reference sequence). V lost 5 bases and J lost 2, with 10 bases in between. The CDR3 is made up of 14 amino acids. The CDR3 reads CASSGEIAYNEQFF. The CDR3 region has the DNA TGTGCCAGCAGTGGAGAGATTGCCTACAATGAGCAGTTCTTC.

The chain has TRBV5-1 and TRBJ2-3; TRBD1 or TRBD2 may be the D gene (5 bases each). In germline, CDR1 is SGHRS, CDR2 YFSETQ. V lost 2 bases and J lost 5, with 15 bases in between. This CDR3 has 15 residues. The CDR3 coding sequence is TGCGCCAGCAGCTTTGAGGGAGTGGGGGTAGATACGCAGTATTTT. As protein: CASSFEGVGVDTQYF.

The CDR3 spells CASSEHSLTDTQYF. CDR3 DNA: TGTGCCAGCAGTGAACACTCTCTCACAGATACGCAGTATTTT. The V call is TRBV25-1, the J call TRBJ2-3; no definite D call. Per the germline V gene, CDR1 is MGHDK and CDR2 is SYGVNS. V was cut by 2 bases and J by 2 bases, with 8 bases left in between. The CDR3 is 14 amino acids.

This chain uses TRBV5-1 with TRBJ1-1; a possible D gene is TRBD1 (5 bases). V was trimmed by 4 bases and J by 3 bases, leaving 19 bases between them. CDR3 length equals 16 residues. The germline CDR1 and CDR2 sequences are SGHRS and YFSETQ. Here the CDR3 DNA reads TGCGCCAGCAGCCCCTACCGAGGGGTAGGAGACACTGAAGCTTTCTTT. Its translation: CASSPYRGVGDTEAFF.

The V and J genes are TRBV4-1 and TRBJ1-1; D uncertain. The V end lost 6 bases, the J end lost 1 base, and 12 bases lay between the germline ends. CDR1 MGHRA and CDR2 YSYEKL come from the germline V gene. This CDR3 region has 14 residues. CDR3 DNA sequence: TGCGCCAGCAGAAGGCCGGTCGGGAACACTGAAGCTTTCTTT. It codes for CASRRPVGNTEAFF.

The chain combines TRBV7-2 with TRBJ2-2; D may be TRBD1 (6 bases). The germline V gene encodes CDR1 SGHTA and CDR2 FQGNSA. V was cut by 4 bases and J by 7 bases, with 16 bases left in between. The CDR3 covers 15 residues. The CDR3 region is CASSSFRGFGGELFF. The CDR3 DNA is TGTGCCAGCAGCTCGTTCAGGGGCTTCGGCGGGGAGCTGTTTTTT.

The chain links TRBV6-5 to TRBJ1-2; 10 bases agree with TRBD1. CDR1 MNHEY and CDR2 SVGAGI come from the germline V gene. This CDR3 region has 13 residues. V trimming: 6 bases; J trimming: 7 bases; junction bases outside the gene matches: 5. The CDR3 here is CASSPTGGTGYTF. The CDR3 region has the DNA TGTGCCAGCAGCCCGACAGGGGGCACTGGCTACACCTTC.

The V call is TRBV6-1, the J call TRBJ2-3, with no clear D. Germline lookup yields CDR1 MNHNS and CDR2 SASEGT. This CDR3 spans 12 amino acids. V shed 3 bases and J shed 8 bases, with 9 bases lying between them. The CDR3 is CASSEVRSTQYF. In DNA form, the CDR3 reads TGTGCCAGCAGTGAGGTCCGGAGTACGCAGTATTTT.